The 18 T cell receptor beta chains given below trace back to one sample, sequenced in a study of shared clonotypes between healthy human individuals. Profiling relied on immunoSEQ multiplex PCR, and the TCRdb table lists in-frame clones only, not all of them. Seen here are 2 million to 2.5 million clones, 90% to 95% observed once, and the top ten hold 0.1% to 0.15%. The sample comprised naive CD4+ T cells sorted from blood. Noted subset: CD45RA+ positively selected. These receptors were collected from a man younger than 35 in good health.

V is TRBV6-5 and J is TRBJ2-7, with TRBD2 as a possible D gene (7 bases). The CDR3 has 14 amino acids. Germline V CDR1 and CDR2: MNHEY, SVGAGI. Trimming stripped 5 bases from V and 3 bases from J, with 14 bases between. This CDR3 is CASSTGGGGYEQYF. CDR3 nucleotides: TGTGCCAGCAGTACCGGGGGAGGGGGCTACGAGCAGTACTTC.

The chain links TRBV29-1 to TRBJ1-5; 8 bases agree with TRBD1. The trim removed 7 bases at V and 10 bases at J, leaving 15 bases unmatched. The CDR3 totals 14 residues. Germline V gene data show CDR1 as SQVTM and CDR2 as ANQGSEA. In DNA form, the CDR3 reads TGCAGCGCGAGACAGGGGTCTGATTCAGGTCCCCAGCATTTT. It encodes CSARQGSDSGPQHF. The whole variable domain, filled in from reference TRBV29-1 and TRBJ1-5, reads SAVISQKPSRDICQRGTSLTIQCQVDSQVTMMFWYRQQPGQSLTLIATANQGSEATYESGFVIDKFPISRPNLTFSTLTVSNMSPEDSSIYLCSARQGSDSGPQHFGDGTRLSIL.

The CDR3 protein is CASSSNSDRGGTEAFF. CDR3 sequence (DNA): TGTGCCAGCAGTTCAAACTCCGACAGGGGCGGCACTGAAGCTTTCTTT. The rearrangement links TRBV27 to TRBJ1-1; 8 nucleotides align to TRBD1. The CDR3 spans 16 residues. Trimming removed 4 bases from V and 4 bases from J; junction bases left unmatched: 11. Germline V lookup: CDR1 MNHEY, CDR2 SMNVEV (reference sequence).

The rearrangement joins TRBV5-4 to TRBJ2-1, with 7 nucleotides matching TRBD2. Trimming at V came to 0 bases and at J to 6 bases, leaving 9 bases not matched to a gene. Per the germline V gene, CDR1 is SGHNT and CDR2 is YYREEE (reference sequence). The CDR3 consists of 16 residues. The CDR3: CASSLVQPGGINEQFF. CDR3 DNA sequence: TGTGCCAGCAGCTTGGTTCAGCCGGGAGGCATCAATGAGCAGTTCTTC.

Points on this clone: The sample has other DNA sequences that encode this CDR3 too. The chain couples TRBV7-6 to TRBJ2-5, with D possibly being TRBD1 (5 bases). V gave up 1 base and J gave up 4 bases, with 7 bases separating them. The CDR3 is 13 amino acids. The germline gives CDR1 SGHVS, CDR2 FNYEAQ. The CDR3 DNA reads as TGTGCCAGCAGCTTAGGTCAGGGAGAGACCCAGTACTTC. Protein product: CASSLGQGETQYF.

Comment on this clone: Other nucleotide sequences from this sample produce the same CDR3. The V and J genes are TRBV5-1 and TRBJ2-3; 7 positions agree with TRBD2. The trim removed 2 bases at V and 2 bases at J, leaving 5 bases unmatched. CDR3 length: 15 residues. Germline-derived CDR1 and CDR2 are SGHRS and YFSETQ. CDR3 protein: CASSLRLAATDTQYF. Written as DNA, the CDR3 is TGCGCCAGCAGCTTAAGGCTAGCGGCCACAGATACGCAGTATTTT.

A remark on this clone: Within the sample, other DNA sequences also encode this same CDR3. J is TRBJ1-1 and V is TRBV28; TRBD1 might be the D (6 bases). Germline V gives CDR1 MDHEN, CDR2 SYDVKM. The CDR3 consists of 14 residues. Trimming removed 3 bases at V and 1 base at J, with 9 bases between. Written as DNA, the CDR3 is TGTGCCAGCAGTTTGGGGGGGCCGAACACTGAAGCTTTCTTT. It translates to CASSLGGPNTEAFF.

The chain has TRBV5-4 and TRBJ1-5; D gene unclear. Trimming stripped 3 bases from V and 1 base from J, with 11 bases between. CDR1 SGHNT and CDR2 YYREEE come from the germline V gene (reference sequence). There are 15 residues in the CDR3. The CDR3 DNA reads as TGTGCCAGCAGCTCCGGCCCGTTAAGCAATCAGCCCCAGCATTTT. It specifies CASSSGPLSNQPQHF.

In this sample, this clone turned up a few times. The chain recombines TRBV18 with TRBJ2-3, with TRBD1 matching 7 bases. The CDR3 length is 18 residues. Trimming cost V 3 bases and J 1 base; bases outside gene matches: 13. Germline-derived CDR1 and CDR2 are KGHSH and LQKENI. The CDR3 DNA reads TGTGCCAGCTCACCTAAGGTGAAAGGGGGCGCCGGCACAGATACGCAGTATTTT. This sequence encodes CASSPKVKGGAGTDTQYF.

V usage is TRBV18 and J usage is TRBJ1-5, with TRBD1 matching over 8 bases. The germline V gene encodes CDR1 KGHSH and CDR2 LQKENI. Trimming removed 6 bases from V and 7 bases from J; junction bases left unmatched: 14. CDR3 length: 16 amino acids. In nucleotides, the CDR3 is TGTGCCAGCTCTTCGGGATTGACAGGGGCCGGGCAGCCCCAGCATTTT. This sequence encodes CASSSGLTGAGQPQHF.

This clone was seen just once. The chain recombines TRBV4-3 with TRBJ1-2; D may be TRBD1 (6 bases). CDR1 LGHNA and CDR2 YSLEER come from the germline V gene. The CDR3 runs to 15 residues. Deletions cut 4 bases from V and 4 bases from J, with 16 bases between. CDR3 DNA sequence: TGCGCCAGCAGCCCTGGAACACAGGGAACCTATGGCTACACCTTC. Amino acid sequence: CASSPGTQGTYGYTF.

The V gene is TRBV4-3, the J gene TRBJ1-2, with 9 bases identical to TRBD1. V gave up 3 bases and J gave up 7 bases; unmatched junction bases: 9. The CDR3 runs to 15 residues. Germline V gene lookup returns CDR1 LGHNA and CDR2 YSLEER. The CDR3 sequence: CASSHLQGAHSGYTF. The CDR3 nucleotides are TGCGCCAGCAGCCATTTACAGGGGGCGCATTCTGGCTACACCTTC.

This clone appeared once. Other DNA sequences from this sample encode an identical CDR3 as well. The chain carries TRBV9 and TRBJ1-5; 10 bases align to TRBD1. V lost 0 bases and J lost 7; bases outside the gene matches: 4. The CDR3 extends over 15 amino acids. CDR1 is SGDLS and CDR2 is YYNGEE in the germline V gene. CDR3 residues: CASSVGQGAGQPQHF. The CDR3 DNA reads as TGTGCCAGCAGCGTAGGACAGGGGGCGGGACAGCCCCAGCATTTT.

The chain combines TRBV28 with TRBJ2-7; weak D call: TRBD2 (5 bases). The CDR3 is 14 residues long. Germline CDR1 and CDR2: MDHEN and SYDVKM. Trimming took off 4 bases at V and 2 bases at J, with 12 bases between the two ends. The CDR3 DNA sequence: TGTGCCAGCAGTTCCCCGGCGGGTCCCTACGAGCAGTACTTC. Translating gives CASSSPAGPYEQYF.

The chain links TRBV7-2 to TRBJ2-1; 8 bases map to TRBD2. The CDR3 loop spans 16 amino acids. The germline V gene encodes CDR1 SGHTA and CDR2 FQGNSA. V was clipped by 1 base and J by 4 bases; unmatched bases: 6. The CDR3 sequence is CASSLDRLAGYNEQFF. The CDR3 DNA reads as TGTGCCAGCAGCTTAGATCGGTTAGCGGGGTACAATGAGCAGTTCTTC.

The J gene is TRBJ1-1, the V gene TRBV6-1; D is undetermined. Trimming removed 8 bases at V and 8 bases at J, with 18 bases between. The CDR3 extends over 13 amino acids. Germline V gives CDR1 MNHNS, CDR2 SASEGT. The CDR3 nucleotides are TGTGCCAGCCGGCCGGGGATCAGAGCCGAAGCTTTCTTT. Translation: CASRPGIRAEAFF.

V is TRBV4-3 and J is TRBJ2-5; D is unclear. This CDR3 has 12 residues. Per the germline V gene, CDR1 is LGHNA and CDR2 is YSLEER. The germline V and J ends were trimmed by 1 base and 7 bases, with 7 bases remaining between them. CDR3 sequence: CASSQVGGTQYF. The DNA for the CDR3 is TGCGCCAGCAGCCAAGTAGGTGGGACCCAGTACTTC.

J is TRBJ2-7 and V is TRBV6-5, with 10 bases identical to TRBD1. The germline V gene encodes CDR1 MNHEY and CDR2 SVGAGI. The CDR3 is 14 amino acids. With V trimmed by 6 bases and J by 2 bases, 4 bases remained unmatched. CDR3 sequence reads: CASRSGTGAYEQYF. The CDR3 DNA follows: TGTGCCAGCAGATCCGGGACAGGGGCCTACGAGCAGTACTTC.